The present TCR delta chain was sequenced within a study of gamma-delta T cells after stem cell transplantation. TCRdb redid clone calling on the RT-PCR reads using CATT. The sample lists 2,000 to 2,500 delta-chain clones, about 1.1% occurring once. Trimming at V came to 0 bases and at J to 0 bases, leaving 14 bases not matched to a gene. Germline loops: CDR1 GEAIGNYY, CDR2 EKD. The length of the CDR3 is 19 residues. This clone has just a few counts. The translation of this DNA and the TCRdb protein of a much larger clone differ at residue 9, probably owing to a read error; the protein shown here is translated from the DNA.

The chain joins TRDV2 to TRDJ1, with 8 nucleotides matching TRDD3. The TCR originated in a human donor. It is not recorded whose cells these are; they may come from a transplant donor. The sequenced sample was gamma-delta T cells. This CDR3 reads CACDTMSLRDTEYTDKLIF. CDR3 DNA: TGTGCCTGTGACACCATGAGTCTGCGGGATACGGAGTACACCGATAAACTCATCTTT.